The TCR beta chain described here comes from a study of T cells in Graves' hyperthyroidism and ophthalmopathy. Study outcomes and limitations: The model made its ophthalmopathy prediction, and onset followed a median approximately six months later.

In the ophthalmopathy cohort, Clinical Activity Score was at least 3, NOSPECS grade at least 4, and duration under 3 months. Uncontrolled infection, other autoimmune disease, pregnancy or lactation disqualified patients from enrolment. This clonotype was counted at least ten times. The antigen remains unidentified. Regions amplified from RNA transcripts were the TCR beta CDR3 regions. First-round RT-PCR with HTBI primers amplified the TCR CDR3 region. TCRdb reanalysed the multiplex PCR reads using MiXCR and keeps one entry per CDR3 protein. In the table there are under 550,000 distinct CDR3 sequences, less than 20% of which are singletons. Material for sequencing was blood. This sequence was found in a man aged 35 to 55 with Graves' ophthalmopathy.

The DNA for the CDR3 is TGTGCCAGCAGTTTAAGGGGACTAGACTACGGGGAGCAGTACTTC. It translates to CASSLRGLDYGEQYF. This chain joins TRBV28 and TRBJ2-7, with 8 nucleotides matching TRBD2. Germline V lookup: CDR1 MDHEN, CDR2 SYDVKM. The CDR3 extends over 15 amino acids. Trimming cost V 2 bases and J 7 bases; bases outside gene matches: 10. Filled out from reference TRBV28 and TRBJ2-7, the complete variable domain reads DVKVTQSSRYLVKRTGEKVFLECVQDMDHENMFWYRQDPGLGLRLIYFSYDVKMKEKGDIPEGYSVSREKKERFSLILESASTNQTSMYLCASSLRGLDYGEQYFGPGTRLTVT.